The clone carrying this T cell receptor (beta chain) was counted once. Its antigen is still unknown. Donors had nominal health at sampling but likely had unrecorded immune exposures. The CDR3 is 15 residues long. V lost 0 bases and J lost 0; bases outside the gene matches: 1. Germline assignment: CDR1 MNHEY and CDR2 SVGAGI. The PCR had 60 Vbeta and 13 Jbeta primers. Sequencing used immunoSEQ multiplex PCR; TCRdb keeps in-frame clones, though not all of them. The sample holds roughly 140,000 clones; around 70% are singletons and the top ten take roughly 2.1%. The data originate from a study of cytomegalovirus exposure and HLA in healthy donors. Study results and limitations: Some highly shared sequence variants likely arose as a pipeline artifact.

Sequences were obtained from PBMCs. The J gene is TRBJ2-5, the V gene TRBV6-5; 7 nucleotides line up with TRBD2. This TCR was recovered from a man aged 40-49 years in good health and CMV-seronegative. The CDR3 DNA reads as TGTGCCAGCAGTTACTCTGGGACTAACCAAGAGACCCAGTACTTC. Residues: CASSYSGTNQETQYF.